This T cell receptor beta chain was recorded in a study of PD-1 blockade in mismatch repair-deficient tumors. Data came from immunoSEQ multiplex PCR; TCRdb stores just in-frame clones and leaves some out. In the table there are over 75,000 clones, about 84% of which are singletons. Germline CDR1 is KGHSH and CDR2 is LQKENI. V was shortened by 3 bases and J by 3 bases, with 24 bases between the two germline ends. The CDR3 is 18 amino acids. A few pembrolizumab responders had their TCRs sequenced. V and J are TRBV18 and TRBJ2-7, with D perhaps matching TRBD1 (5 bases). The input for sequencing was peripheral blood, taken 12 weeks after starting pembrolizumab. This sequence originates from an adult with mismatch repair-deficient cancer. The CDR3 protein is CASSPFGRGYDLNYEQYF. In nucleotides, the CDR3 is TGTGCCAGCTCACCTTTCGGTAGGGGCTATGACCTGAACTACGAGCAGTACTTC.